Listed below are T cell receptor beta chains from one sample, sequenced in a study of monozygotic twins with inflammatory bowel disease. TCRdb re-called the 5' RACE reads; every CDR3 protein appears as one record, without DNA. The data include approximately 400,000 distinct CDR3 sequences; the top ten clones carry just over 2.5%. Material for sequencing was blood. The receptors here all came from a human donor with ulcerative colitis or Crohn's disease, or a healthy co-twin of an affected twin (not recorded which). CDR3s include the opening cysteine and the closing phenylalanine or tryptophan.

cdr3_aa j_call v_call
CASSPQKGSYEQYF TRBJ2-7 TRBV18
CASSQQSTDTQYF TRBJ2-3 TRBV4-3
CASSELRASYEQYF TRBJ2-7 TRBV6-1
CSVGSGYEQYF TRBJ2-7 TRBV29-1
CAWRQAPTEAFF TRBJ1-1 TRBV30
CSARTPPSYEQYF TRBJ2-7 TRBV20-1
CAWSNGQQTDTQYF TRBJ2-3 TRBV30
CASSFGGASYNEQFF TRBJ2-1 TRBV7-9
CASSQNIGVGTEAFF TRBJ1-1 TRBV5-1
CASSPYRGELNTEAFF TRBJ1-1 TRBV13
CASSQDRVRAAFF TRBJ1-1 TRBV4-1
CASSVGTFYSSGANVLTF TRBJ2-6 TRBV11-1
CASIKTPGQANEKLFF TRBJ1-4 TRBV6-5
CAISQSNQPQHF TRBJ1-5 TRBV10-3
CASSQDLGTESYNEQFF TRBJ2-1 TRBV4-3
CASSFGPGNYEQYF TRBJ2-7 TRBV7-2
CSAISQRGYEQYF TRBJ2-7 TRBV20-1
CASSPTGDYEQYF TRBJ2-7 TRBV6-5
CASSQDIRGLAGGSTDTQYF TRBJ2-3 TRBV4-3
CASSVRAAETQYF TRBJ2-5 TRBV9
CATSIFEGIRNQPQHF TRBJ1-5 TRBV15
CASSLDLSNYGYTF TRBJ1-2 TRBV5-1
CASSYPTEMYSNQPQHF TRBJ1-5 TRBV6-5
CAWTRGGTGANVLTF TRBJ2-6 TRBV30
CAISEVGSDTQYF TRBJ2-3 TRBV10-3
CASTWDRTDNEQFF TRBJ2-1 TRBV7-9
CASSLVGAPHEQYF TRBJ2-7 TRBV7-2
CASSVPGLAGGSYEQYF TRBJ2-7 TRBV7-2
CASSQGGQANYGYTF TRBJ1-2 TRBV4-2
CASSLGWANYGYTF TRBJ1-2 TRBV5-4
CSAREGGAGSTDTQYF TRBJ2-3 TRBV20-1
CASSWTGPKVGEQFF TRBJ2-1 TRBV6-5
CASSLVGGLSGELFF TRBJ2-2 TRBV12-3/TRBV12-4
CASSRTEGRVYEQYF TRBJ2-7 TRBV4-1
CASSFGRVLTDTQYF TRBJ2-3 TRBV5-1
CRSGSDTEAFF TRBJ1-1 TRBV20-1
CSAPRQLNTGELFF TRBJ2-2 TRBV20-1
CASREQGNTEAFF TRBJ1-1 TRBV5-1
CASSSLRGRDTDTQYF TRBJ2-3 TRBV27
CASSLVIAGEDNEQFF TRBJ2-1 TRBV11-3
CASSLGRVGYGNQPQHF TRBJ1-5 TRBV7-2
CSAREPGGGTDTQYF TRBJ2-3 TRBV20-1
CASSYADSGNQPQHF TRBJ1-5 TRBV12-3/TRBV12-4
CASTTGSETQYF TRBJ2-5 TRBV7-9
CASSSGQLEETQYF TRBJ2-5 TRBV13
CATRSGIGETQYF TRBJ2-5 TRBV24-1
CSARRQGSSGANVLTF TRBJ2-6 TRBV20-1
CASSLPPSNQPQHF TRBJ1-5 TRBV28
CSTISPFGVSTLPIWSEQFF TRBJ2-1 TRBV20-1
CASSQDSVARTDTQYF TRBJ2-3 TRBV4-3
CASRQGQGARNQPQHF TRBJ1-5 TRBV27
CASSLSVADKNLKNIQYF TRBJ2-4 TRBV5-1
CASSLYAIGERTDTQYF TRBJ2-3 TRBV7-3
CASSRTDGAQYF TRBJ2-5 TRBV5-1
CAWRSHRLWTEAFF TRBJ1-1 TRBV30
CASSYSRGLETQYF TRBJ2-5 TRBV6-2/TRBV6-3
CASSLDASGTPYEQYF TRBJ2-7 TRBV7-2
CASSLRWTGELFF TRBJ2-2 TRBV7-2
CASSNGPGKQYF TRBJ2-7 TRBV19